This T cell receptor beta chain was obtained from a study of blood T cell repertoires in COVID-19. In the source study's methods: How many nucleated cells were present was estimated from reference gene primer amplification. The protocol was immunoSEQ multiplex PCR, while the TCRdb copy is restricted to in-frame clones and leaves out a portion. The V and J calls and clone size were taken over from that table, and D and trimming were inferred from the DNA. The sample has about 100,000 clones, about 80% seen once. This clone has a handful of counts. This CDR3 spans 19 amino acids. Germline values: CDR1 LGHNA, CDR2 YSLEER. V was pared by 0 bases and J by 0 bases, with 18 bases between.

The sample was peripheral blood. The TCR comes from an older man with acute or convalescent COVID-19. J is TRBJ1-5 and V is TRBV4-3, with D perhaps TRBD1 (6 bases). The CDR3 loop reads CASSQDLPAPGVSNQPQHF. DNA of the CDR3: TGCGCCAGCAGCCAAGACCTCCCCGCCCCAGGGGTTAGCAATCAGCCCCAGCATTTT.